These 28 T cell receptor beta chains were all obtained from the same sample, sequenced in a study of beta chain features in type 1 diabetes. Reverse transcription of all isolated RNA meant that expressed TCRB transcripts were sequenced. Generated by immunoSEQ multiplex PCR, the TCRdb table keeps only in-frame clones and is missing some. The table has around 500,000 clones, 9.5% to 12% seen once. The sequencing sample was made of naive CD4+ T cells from blood. The receptors were gathered from a woman aged 18-30 years in good health.

This clone was seen a few times. Other DNA sequences in this specimen translate into the identical CDR3. V is TRBV7-2 and J is TRBJ2-7; 11 bases map to TRBD2. V lost 1 base to trimming and J lost 1 base; unmatched junction nucleotides: 0. CDR3 length equals 15 residues. Germline CDR1 SGHTA, CDR2 FQGNSA. CDR3 nucleotide sequence: TGTGCCAGCAGCTTAGTAGCGGGAGGGTCCTACGAGCAGTACTTC. The encoded protein is CASSLVAGGSYEQYF.

This clone appeared a few times. The chain carries TRBV7-3 and TRBJ2-1; 10 bases match TRBD2. The CDR3 loop spans 18 amino acids. V shed 4 bases, J shed 2 bases, and the junction held 11 bases outside the gene matches. Germline lookup yields CDR1 SGHTA and CDR2 FQGTGA. The DNA of the CDR3 is TGTGCCAGCAGCTCCCAGAGGGGGAGCGGGAGGGCCTACAATGAGCAGTTCTTC. Protein: CASSSQRGSGRAYNEQFF. Full variable domain (outside the CDR3, taken from reference TRBV7-3 and TRBJ2-1): GAGVSQTPSNKVTEKGKYVELRCDPISGHTALYWYRQSLGQGPEFLIYFQGTGAADDSGLPNDRFFAVRPEGSVSTLKIQRTERGDSAVYLCASSSQRGSGRAYNEQFFGPGTRLTVL.

This clone was counted a single time. The chain recombines TRBV19 with TRBJ2-3; 9 nucleotides line up with TRBD1. The junction had 7 bases not matched to a gene; V was cut back by 4 bases and J by 2 bases. Germline V CDR1 and CDR2: LNHDA, SQIVND (reference sequence). This CDR3 comprises 16 residues. This CDR3 is CASSTTGTGYTDTQYF. The DNA for the CDR3 is TGTGCCAGTAGTACCACCGGGACAGGGTACACAGATACGCAGTATTTT. Variable domain in full (rest from reference TRBV19 and TRBJ2-3): DGGITQSPKYLFRKEGQNVTLSCEQNLNHDAMYWYRQDPGQGLRLIYYSQIVNDFQKGDIAEGYSVSREKKESFPLTVTSAQKNPTAFYLCASSTTGTGYTDTQYFGPGTRLTVL.

The gene calls are TRBV29-1 and TRBJ1-2; D unresolved. V shed 3 bases and J shed 0 bases, with 8 bases lying between them. This CDR3 region has 13 residues. The germline CDR1 and CDR2 sequences are SQVTM and ANQGSEA. The CDR3 loop reads CSVDGSPNYGYTF. CDR3 nucleotides: TGCAGCGTTGACGGCAGTCCTAACTATGGCTACACCTTC.

This chain connects TRBV30 to TRBJ2-1, with D possibly matching TRBD2 (6 bases). CDR1 GTSNPN and CDR2 SVGIG come from the germline V gene (reference sequence). Deletions cut 1 base from V and 9 bases from J, with 10 bases between. The CDR3 spans 12 residues. DNA of the CDR3: TGTGCCTGGAGTGGGGCTAGCGTTGAGCAGTTCTTC. This translates into CAWSGASVEQFF.

This clone has a handful of counts. This chain joins TRBV14 and TRBJ1-2, with D possibly TRBD1 on 6 matching bases. V was clipped by 0 bases and J by 7 bases, with 12 bases between them. CDR1 and CDR2 from the germline V gene are SGHDN and FVKESK. The CDR3 sequence is 14 residues long. The CDR3 spells CASSQEWGAGGYTF. The CDR3 DNA is TGTGCCAGCAGCCAAGAATGGGGGGCCGGTGGCTACACCTTC.

CDR3 DNA: TGTGCCAGCAGTGGACAGGGCACTTACAATGGCTACACCTTC. Encoded protein: CASSGQGTYNGYTF. V usage is TRBV2 and J usage is TRBJ1-2, with 7 bases matching TRBD1. The CDR3 has 14 amino acids. V was pared by 4 bases and J by 6 bases, with 8 bases of the junction left unmatched. Germline V CDR1 and CDR2: SNHLY, FYNNEI.

This clone came up many times. Other DNA sequences in the sample encode the same CDR3. This chain uses TRBV14 with TRBJ1-2; no clear D gene. Trimming removed 1 base from V and 2 bases from J, with 2 bases in between. Looked up from germline, CDR1 is SGHDN and CDR2 is FVKESK. CDR3 length: 12 residues. The DNA for the CDR3 is TGTGCCAGCAGCCAAGGAAACTATGGCTACACCTTC. This sequence encodes CASSQGNYGYTF.

The V gene is TRBV20-1, the J gene TRBJ1-2; no firm D call. CDR1 and CDR2 from the germline V gene are DFQATT and SNEGSKA (reference sequence). The CDR3 contains 10 residues. Between the trimmed V and J ends, which lost 6 bases and 5 bases, there was a span of 7 bases. CDR3 coding DNA: TGCAGTGCCCTAAAATATGGCTACACCTTC. Translated: CSALKYGYTF.

The gene calls are TRBV29-1 and TRBJ2-1, with 9 bases matching TRBD2. V dropped 2 bases and J dropped 7; count of bases not matched to a gene: 9. The CDR3 sequence is 15 residues long. CDR1 SQVTM and CDR2 ANQGSEA come from the germline V gene. The CDR3 DNA reads TGCAGCGTTGAAAGGGCTAGCGGGGTTTCTAATGAGCAGTTCTTC. It specifies CSVERASGVSNEQFF.

This clone has more than one count but fewer than ten. The V and J genes are TRBV20-1 and TRBJ1-2; D is unclear. CDR1 and CDR2 from the germline V gene are DFQATT and SNEGSKA (reference sequence). Between the trimmed V and J ends, which lost 5 bases and 4 bases, there was a span of 8 bases. There are 11 residues in the CDR3. The CDR3 DNA reads as TGCAGTGCTCGGGGAGTCTATGGCTACACCTTC. This sequence encodes CSARGVYGYTF.

Only a few counts were recorded for this clone. V is TRBV4-3 and J is TRBJ2-7; D perhaps matches TRBD2 (6 bases). Trimming cost V 0 bases and J 5 bases, with 11 bases left between them. Looked up from germline, CDR1 is LGHNA and CDR2 is YSLEER. The CDR3 contains 14 residues. This CDR3 reads CASSQDGRRDEQYF. The CDR3 region has the DNA TGCGCCAGCAGCCAAGACGGCAGGAGGGACGAGCAGTACTTC.

This clone came up a few times. V gene TRBV4-3 combines with J gene TRBJ1-2; no reliable D call. Germline V lookup: CDR1 LGHNA, CDR2 YSLEER. V lost 0 bases and J lost 4, with 6 bases in between. The CDR3 contains 13 residues. CDR3 sequence (DNA): TGCGCCAGCAGCCAAGATGGGTCCTATGGCTACACCTTC. It yields the protein CASSQDGSYGYTF.

This clone has only a few counts. This sequence joins TRBV30 and TRBJ2-3; perhaps TRBD2 as D (6 bases). The ends were cut back, 1 base at V and 5 bases at J, with 22 bases in the middle. The CDR3 is 17 residues long. Germline V gene data show CDR1 as GTSNPN and CDR2 as SVGIG (reference sequence). CDR3 sequence: CAWSASWRRGIGDTQYF. In DNA, the CDR3 is TGTGCCTGGAGTGCCTCCTGGAGGCGGGGAATTGGAGATACGCAGTATTTT.

V and J are TRBV5-4 and TRBJ2-3; no firm D call. Germline CDR1 SGHNT, CDR2 YYREEE (reference sequence). CDR3 length: 13 amino acids. V lost 1 base and J 2 bases, leaving 5 bases between the germline ends. DNA for the CDR3: TGTGCCAGCAGCTTGTTTCTCACAGATACGCAGTATTTT. Translating gives CASSLFLTDTQYF. The full variable domain, with the rest looked up from reference TRBV5-4 and TRBJ2-3, is ETGVTQSPTHLIKTRGQQVTLRCSSQSGHNTVSWYQQALGQGPQFIFQYYREEENGRGNFPPRFSGLQFPNYSSELNVNALELDDSALYLCASSLFLTDTQYFGPGTRLTVL.

This clone turned up a few times. The rearrangement links TRBV29-1 to TRBJ1-1; D gene uncertain. This CDR3 has 12 residues. The V and J ends lost 4 bases and 3 bases respectively, with 9 bases between them. In germline, CDR1 is SQVTM, CDR2 ANQGSEA. The CDR3 protein is CSVVSGYTEAFF. For the CDR3, the DNA is TGCAGCGTTGTTTCAGGTTACACTGAAGCTTTCTTT. The whole variable domain, filled in from reference TRBV29-1 and TRBJ1-1, reads SAVISQKPSRDICQRGTSLTIQCQVDSQVTMMFWYRQQPGQSLTLIATANQGSEATYESGFVIDKFPISRPNLTFSTLTVSNMSPEDSSIYLCSVVSGYTEAFFGQGTRLTVV.

The V call is TRBV27, the J call TRBJ2-1; D is perhaps TRBD2 (5 bases). Germline values: CDR1 MNHEY, CDR2 SMNVEV (reference sequence). Trimming removed 6 bases from V and 4 bases from J, with 13 bases in between. The CDR3 covers 14 residues. CDR3 nucleotide sequence: TGTGCCAGCAGCCGCGGGTTGCGGTACAATGAGCAGTTCTTC. Its protein is CASSRGLRYNEQFF.

This clone was counted at least ten times. The J gene is TRBJ2-7, the V gene TRBV30, with 9 bases lining up with TRBD2. This CDR3 spans 13 amino acids. V dropped 2 bases and J dropped 6; count of bases not matched to a gene: 5. The germline V gene has CDR1 GTSNPN and CDR2 SVGIG (reference sequence). CDR3 nucleotide sequence: TGTGCCTGGAGTTTCGGACTAGCGCGCGAGCAGTACTTC. Translation gives CAWSFGLAREQYF. The variable domain in full, completed from reference TRBV30 and TRBJ2-7, reads SQTIHQWPATLVQPVGSPLSLECTVEGTSNPNLYWYRQAAGRGLQLLFYSVGIGQISSEVPQNLSASRPQDRQFILSSKKLLLSDSGFYLCAWSFGLAREQYFGPGTRLTVT.

The J gene is TRBJ2-5, the V gene TRBV4-2, with 10 bases identical to TRBD1. V lost 2 bases to trimming and J lost 5 bases; unmatched junction nucleotides: 2. The CDR3 has 14 residues. CDR1 LGHNA and CDR2 YNFKEQ come from the germline V gene. The CDR3 bases are TGTGCCAGCAGCCAACGACAGGGGGCCGAGACCCAGTACTTC. Encoded protein: CASSQRQGAETQYF.

J is TRBJ2-1 and V is TRBV7-2, with D possibly being TRBD2 (5 bases). Germline V CDR1 and CDR2: SGHTA, FQGNSA. The V and J ends lost 2 bases and 2 bases respectively, with 16 bases between them. The CDR3 has 17 amino acids. As DNA, the CDR3 is TGTGCCAGCAGCTTATTGGTAGTAGCGAACACCTACAATGAGCAGTTCTTC. It codes for CASSLLVVANTYNEQFF.

This rearrangement joins TRBV11-2 to TRBJ2-3, with a weak D call TRBD1 (5 bases). The CDR3 runs 13 residues. From germline, CDR1 is SGHAT and CDR2 FQNNGV. Trimming stripped 2 bases from V and 7 bases from J, with 10 bases between. CDR3 coding DNA: TGTGCCAGCAGCTTACCACAGGAGAATACGCAGTATTTT. This sequence encodes CASSLPQENTQYF. Full variable domain (outside the CDR3, taken from reference TRBV11-2 and TRBJ2-3): EAGVAQSPRYKIIEKRQSVAFWCNPISGHATLYWYQQILGQGPKLLIQFQNNGVVDDSQLPKDRFSAERLKGVDSTLKIQPAKLEDSAVYLCASSLPQENTQYFGPGTRLTVL.

The rearrangement uses TRBV9 and TRBJ2-7; no clear D gene. Germline-derived CDR1 and CDR2 are SGDLS and YYNGEE. This CDR3 contains 11 residues. The germline V and J ends were trimmed by 7 bases and 3 bases, with 8 bases remaining between them. CDR3 bases: TGTGCCAGCCCCGCGAGCTACGAGCAGTACTTC. Translating it yields CASPASYEQYF.

The chain has TRBV30 and TRBJ1-2; D call uncertain. This CDR3 contains 13 residues. Trimming cost V 3 bases and J 2 bases, with 10 bases left between them. Per the germline V gene, CDR1 is GTSNPN and CDR2 is SVGIG (reference sequence). The CDR3 nucleotides are TGTGCCTGGAGCGGGAGGAGGAACTATGGCTACACCTTC. Protein: CAWSGRRNYGYTF. The entire variable domain, with the rest obtained from reference TRBV30 and TRBJ1-2, is as follows: SQTIHQWPATLVQPVGSPLSLECTVEGTSNPNLYWYRQAAGRGLQLLFYSVGIGQISSEVPQNLSASRPQDRQFILSSKKLLLSDSGFYLCAWSGRRNYGYTFGSGTRLTVV.

The chain uses TRBV4-2 and TRBJ2-3; D remains unclear. CDR3 length: 14 residues. Per germline, CDR1 LGHNA and CDR2 YNFKEQ. V was pared by 1 base and J by 4 bases, with 9 bases between. CDR3 amino acids: CASSQARSPDTQYF. The DNA for the CDR3 is TGTGCCAGCAGCCAAGCTCGCTCCCCAGATACGCAGTATTTT.

This chain connects TRBV30 to TRBJ1-3; D remains unclear. The V gene lost 1 base and the J gene lost 0 bases, with 10 bases spanning the gap. The germline CDR1 and CDR2 sequences are GTSNPN and SVGIG (reference sequence). The length of the CDR3 is 15 residues. In nucleotides, the CDR3 is TGTGCCTGGAGTGGAGGCAGCTCCTCTGGAAACACCATATATTTT. This codes for CAWSGGSSSGNTIYF. Full variable domain (outside the CDR3, taken from reference TRBV30 and TRBJ1-3): SQTIHQWPATLVQPVGSPLSLECTVEGTSNPNLYWYRQAAGRGLQLLFYSVGIGQISSEVPQNLSASRPQDRQFILSSKKLLLSDSGFYLCAWSGGSSSGNTIYFGEGSWLTVV.

Only a few counts were recorded for this clone. The chain links TRBV29-1 to TRBJ1-5; D might be TRBD1 (5 bases). Germline V gene lookup returns CDR1 SQVTM and CDR2 ANQGSEA. This CDR3 comprises 13 residues. The germline V and J ends were trimmed by 4 bases and 6 bases, with 13 bases remaining between them. The CDR3 is CSVASPGGQPQHF. The CDR3 nucleotides read TGCAGCGTTGCCTCCCCCGGGGGTCAGCCCCAGCATTTT.

V gene TRBV15 combines with J gene TRBJ1-1; D is perhaps TRBD1 (5 bases). In germline, CDR1 is LNHNV, CDR2 YYDKDF (reference sequence). This CDR3 is built from 15 residues. V lost 0 bases to trimming and J lost 8 bases, with 16 bases between them. CDR3: CATSRDNVKGREAFF. Here the CDR3 DNA reads TGTGCCACCAGCAGAGATAACGTCAAGGGGCGCGAAGCTTTCTTT.

This clone was detected a few times. V gene TRBV19 combines with J gene TRBJ2-5, with 9 bases aligning to TRBD2. Germline CDR1 reads LNHDA; CDR2 reads SQIVND (reference sequence). This CDR3 spans 15 amino acids. Trimming cost V 6 bases and J 1 base; bases outside gene matches: 6. This CDR3 is CASRRTSALQETQYF. CDR3 in DNA: TGTGCCAGTAGAAGGACTAGCGCTCTCCAAGAGACCCAGTACTTC.